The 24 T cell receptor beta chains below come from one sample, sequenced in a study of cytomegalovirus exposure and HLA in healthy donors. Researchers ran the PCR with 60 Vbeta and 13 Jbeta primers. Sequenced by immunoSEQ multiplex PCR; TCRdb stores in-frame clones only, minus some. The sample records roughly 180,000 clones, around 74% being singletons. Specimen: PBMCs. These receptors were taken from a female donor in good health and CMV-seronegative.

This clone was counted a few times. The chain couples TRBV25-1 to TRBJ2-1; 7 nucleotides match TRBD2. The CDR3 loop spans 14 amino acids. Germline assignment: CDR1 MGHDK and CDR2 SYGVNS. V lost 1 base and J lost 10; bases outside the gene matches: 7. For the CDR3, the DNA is TGTGCCAGCAGTGAATGGGGAGGGAGCAGAGAGCAGTTCTTC. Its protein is CASSEWGGSREQFF.

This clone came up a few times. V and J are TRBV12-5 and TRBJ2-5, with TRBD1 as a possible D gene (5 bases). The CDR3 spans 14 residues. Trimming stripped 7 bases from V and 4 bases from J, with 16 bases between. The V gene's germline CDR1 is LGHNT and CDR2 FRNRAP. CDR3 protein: CASAPESGSETQYF. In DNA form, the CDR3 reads TGTGCTAGTGCCCCCGAGTCAGGGTCAGAGACCCAGTACTTC.

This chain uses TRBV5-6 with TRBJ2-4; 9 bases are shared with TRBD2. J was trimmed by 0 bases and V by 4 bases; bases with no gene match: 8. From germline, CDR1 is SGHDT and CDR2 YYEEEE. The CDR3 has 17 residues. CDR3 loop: CASSRGGGELAKNIQYF. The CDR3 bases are TGTGCCAGCAGCCGGGGCGGGGGGGAACTAGCCAAAAACATTCAGTACTTC.

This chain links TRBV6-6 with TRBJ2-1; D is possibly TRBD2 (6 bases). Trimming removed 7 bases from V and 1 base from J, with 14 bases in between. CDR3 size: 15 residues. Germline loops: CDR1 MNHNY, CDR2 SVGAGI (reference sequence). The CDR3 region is CASIDIAESYNEQFF. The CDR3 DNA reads TGTGCCAGCATCGACATAGCGGAGTCCTACAATGAGCAGTTCTTC.

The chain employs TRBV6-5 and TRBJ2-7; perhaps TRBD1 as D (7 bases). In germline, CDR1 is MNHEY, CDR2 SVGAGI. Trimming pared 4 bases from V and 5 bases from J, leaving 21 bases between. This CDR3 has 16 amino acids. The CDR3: CASSLSAGGFFDEQYF. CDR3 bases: TGTGCCAGCAGTTTGAGCGCAGGGGGGTTCTTCGACGAGCAGTACTTC.

The CDR3: CASSTGGGTEAFF. The CDR3 bases are TGTGCCAGCAGCACAGGGGGTGGCACTGAAGCTTTCTTT. The V call is TRBV9, the J call TRBJ1-1; the match to TRBD1 covers 8 bases. The V and J ends lost 4 bases and 4 bases, in that order; junction bases with no gene match: 3. The CDR3 contains 13 residues. Per germline, CDR1 SGDLS and CDR2 YYNGEE.

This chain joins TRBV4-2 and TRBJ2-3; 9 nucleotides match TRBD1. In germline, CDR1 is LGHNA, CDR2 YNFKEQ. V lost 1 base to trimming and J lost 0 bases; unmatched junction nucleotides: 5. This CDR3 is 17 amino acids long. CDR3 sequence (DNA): TGTGCCAGCAGCCAAGCCGCCGGGACAGGGAGCACAGATACGCAGTATTTT. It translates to CASSQAAGTGSTDTQYF.

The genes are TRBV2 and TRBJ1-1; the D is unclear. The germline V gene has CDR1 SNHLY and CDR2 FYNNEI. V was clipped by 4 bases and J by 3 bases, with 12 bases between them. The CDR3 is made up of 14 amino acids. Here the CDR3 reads CASSVSRRDTEAFF. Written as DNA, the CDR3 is TGTGCCAGCAGTGTTTCGAGGAGGGACACTGAAGCTTTCTTT.

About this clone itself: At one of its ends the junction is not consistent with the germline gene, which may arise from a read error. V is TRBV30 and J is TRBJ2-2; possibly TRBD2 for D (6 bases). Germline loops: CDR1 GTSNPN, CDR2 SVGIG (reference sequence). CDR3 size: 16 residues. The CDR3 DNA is TGTGCCTGGAGTGGGGGCGGGGAACTACCCGTCGGGGAGCTGCTTTTT. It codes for CAWSGGGELPVGELLF.

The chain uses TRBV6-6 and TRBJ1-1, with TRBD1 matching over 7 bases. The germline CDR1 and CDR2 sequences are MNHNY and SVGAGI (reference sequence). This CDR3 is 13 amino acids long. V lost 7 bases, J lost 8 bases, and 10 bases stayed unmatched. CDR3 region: CASKVRDSREAFF. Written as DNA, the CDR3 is TGTGCCAGCAAAGTCAGGGACAGCCGGGAAGCTTTCTTT.

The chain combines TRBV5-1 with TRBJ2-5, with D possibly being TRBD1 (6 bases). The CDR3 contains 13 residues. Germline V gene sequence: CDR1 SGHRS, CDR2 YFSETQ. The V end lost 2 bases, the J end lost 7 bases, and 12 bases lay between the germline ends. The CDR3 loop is CASSFGEGGTQYF. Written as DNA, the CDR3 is TGCGCCAGCAGCTTTGGTGAAGGGGGGACCCAGTACTTC.

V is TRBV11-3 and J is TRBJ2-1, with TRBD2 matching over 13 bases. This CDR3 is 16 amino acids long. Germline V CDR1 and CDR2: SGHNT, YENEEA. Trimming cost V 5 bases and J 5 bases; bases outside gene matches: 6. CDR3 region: CASSKGLAGEHNEQFF. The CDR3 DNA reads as TGTGCCAGCAGCAAAGGACTAGCGGGAGAGCACAATGAGCAGTTCTTC.

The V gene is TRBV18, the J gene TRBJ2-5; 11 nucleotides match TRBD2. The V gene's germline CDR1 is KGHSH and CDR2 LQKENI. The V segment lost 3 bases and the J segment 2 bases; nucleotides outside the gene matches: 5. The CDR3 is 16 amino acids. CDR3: CASSPRLAGTQETQYF. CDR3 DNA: TGTGCCAGCTCACCGAGACTAGCGGGGACTCAAGAGACCCAGTACTTC.

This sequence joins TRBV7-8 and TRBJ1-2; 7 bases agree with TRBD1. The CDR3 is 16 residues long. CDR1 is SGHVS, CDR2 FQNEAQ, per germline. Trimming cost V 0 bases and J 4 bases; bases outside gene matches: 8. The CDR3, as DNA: TGTGCCAGCAGCTTAGCGGGTGGGACAGAAGGCTATGGCTACACCTTC. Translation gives CASSLAGGTEGYGYTF.

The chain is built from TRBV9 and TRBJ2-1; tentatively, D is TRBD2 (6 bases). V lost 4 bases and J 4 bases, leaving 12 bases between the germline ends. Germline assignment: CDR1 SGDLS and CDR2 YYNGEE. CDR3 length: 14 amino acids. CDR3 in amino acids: CASSPTGEYNEQFF. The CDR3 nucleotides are TGTGCCAGCAGCCCAACGGGGGAGTACAATGAGCAGTTCTTC. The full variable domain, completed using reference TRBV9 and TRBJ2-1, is DSGVTQTPKHLITATGQRVTLRCSPRSGDLSVYWYQQSLDQGLQFLIQYYNGEERAKGNILERFSAQQFPDLHSELNLSSLELGDSALYFCASSPTGEYNEQFFGPGTRLTVL.

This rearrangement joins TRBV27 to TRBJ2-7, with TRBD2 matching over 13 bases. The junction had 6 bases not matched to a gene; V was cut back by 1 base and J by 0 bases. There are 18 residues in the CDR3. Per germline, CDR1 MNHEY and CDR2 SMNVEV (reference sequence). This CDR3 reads CASSLLGTSGVSSYEQYF. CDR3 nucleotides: TGTGCCAGCAGTTTATTGGGGACTAGCGGGGTGAGCTCCTACGAGCAGTACTTC.

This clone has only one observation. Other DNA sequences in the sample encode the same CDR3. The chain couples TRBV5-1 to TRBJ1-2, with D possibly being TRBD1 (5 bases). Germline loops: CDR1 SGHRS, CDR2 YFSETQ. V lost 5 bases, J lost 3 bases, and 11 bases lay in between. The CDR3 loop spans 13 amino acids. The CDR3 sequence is CASRGQGDYGYTF. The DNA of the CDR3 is TGCGCCAGCAGGGGGCAGGGTGACTATGGCTACACCTTC.

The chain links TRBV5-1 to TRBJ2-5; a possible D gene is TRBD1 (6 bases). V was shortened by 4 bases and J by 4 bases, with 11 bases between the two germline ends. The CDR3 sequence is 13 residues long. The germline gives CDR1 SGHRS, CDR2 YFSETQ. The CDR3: CASSTLGGETQYF. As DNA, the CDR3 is TGCGCCAGCAGCACCCTAGGGGGAGAGACCCAGTACTTC. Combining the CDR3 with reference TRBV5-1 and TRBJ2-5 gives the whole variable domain KAGVTQTPRYLIKTRGQQVTLSCSPISGHRSVSWYQQTPGQGLQFLFEYFSETQRNKGNFPGRFSGRQFSNSRSEMNVSTLELGDSALYLCASSTLGGETQYFGPGTRLLVL.

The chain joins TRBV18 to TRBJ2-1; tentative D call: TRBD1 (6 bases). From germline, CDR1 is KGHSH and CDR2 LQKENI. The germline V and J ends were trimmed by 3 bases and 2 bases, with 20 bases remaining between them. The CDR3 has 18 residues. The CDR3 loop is CASSPRTDSPVPYNEQFF. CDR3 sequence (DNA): TGTGCCAGCTCACCCCGGACAGATTCCCCAGTACCCTACAATGAGCAGTTCTTC. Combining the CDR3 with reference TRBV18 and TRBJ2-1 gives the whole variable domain NAGVMQNPRHLVRRRGQEARLRCSPMKGHSHVYWYRQLPEEGLKFMVYLQKENIIDESGMPKERFSAEFPKEGPSILRIQQVVRGDSAAYFCASSPRTDSPVPYNEQFFGPGTRLTVL.

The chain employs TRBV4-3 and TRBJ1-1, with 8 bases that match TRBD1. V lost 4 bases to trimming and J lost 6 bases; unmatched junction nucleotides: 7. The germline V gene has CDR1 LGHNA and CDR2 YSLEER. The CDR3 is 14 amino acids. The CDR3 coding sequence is TGCGCCAGCAGCCGAGAAGTGACAGGGGCTGAAGCTTTCTTT. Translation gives CASSREVTGAEAFF.

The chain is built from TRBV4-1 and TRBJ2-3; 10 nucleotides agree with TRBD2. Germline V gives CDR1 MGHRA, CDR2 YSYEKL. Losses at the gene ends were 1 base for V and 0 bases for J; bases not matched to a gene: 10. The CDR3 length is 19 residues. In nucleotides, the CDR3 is TGCGCCAGCAGCCAAGGGCTAGCGGGGGTGGATTCTAGCACAGATACGCAGTATTTT. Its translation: CASSQGLAGVDSSTDTQYF.

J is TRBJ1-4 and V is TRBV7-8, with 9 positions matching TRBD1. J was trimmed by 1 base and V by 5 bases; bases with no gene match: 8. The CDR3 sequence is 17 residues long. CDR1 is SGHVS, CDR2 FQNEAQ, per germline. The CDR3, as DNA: TGTGCCAGCAGCATGGACAGGGGCCCCCAAACTAATGAAAAACTGTTTTTT. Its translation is CASSMDRGPQTNEKLFF.

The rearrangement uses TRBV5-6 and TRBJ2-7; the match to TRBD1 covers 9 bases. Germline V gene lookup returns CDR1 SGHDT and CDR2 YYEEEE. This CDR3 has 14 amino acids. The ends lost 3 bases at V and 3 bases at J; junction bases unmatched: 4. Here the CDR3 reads CASSWGQGDYEQYF. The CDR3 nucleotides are TGTGCCAGCAGCTGGGGACAGGGAGACTACGAGCAGTACTTC.

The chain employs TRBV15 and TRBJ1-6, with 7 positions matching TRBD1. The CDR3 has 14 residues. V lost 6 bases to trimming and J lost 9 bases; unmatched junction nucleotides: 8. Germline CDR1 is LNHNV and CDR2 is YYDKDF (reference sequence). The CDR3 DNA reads TGTGCCACCAGGTCGGGACAGTTGGGTTCACCCCTCCACTTT. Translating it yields CATRSGQLGSPLHF. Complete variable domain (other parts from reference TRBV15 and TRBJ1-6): DAMVIQNPRYQVTQFGKPVTLSCSQTLNHNVMYWYQQKSSQAPKLLFHYYDKDFNNEADTPDNFQSRRPNTSFCFLDIRSPGLGDTAMYLCATRSGQLGSPLHFGNGTRLTVT.